These 8 T cell receptor beta chains came from one sample sequenced in a study of CD8 T cells in Susac syndrome. RNA in amounts of roughly 0.5 to 1 ug was reverse transcribed with random hexamers. TCRdb ran MiXCR on the immunoSEQ multiplex PCR reads and lists one entry per CDR3 protein. The sample holds more than 250,000 distinct CDR3 sequences, about 92% seen once. Sequencing input: CD4+ T cells from PBMCs. Receptors were obtained from a human donor with multiple sclerosis.

The V call is TRBV6-2 or TRBV6-3, the J call TRBJ2-7; TRBD1 aligns across 10 bases. The CDR3 spans 16 residues. Germline V CDR1 and CDR2: MNHEY, SVGEGT. V lost 4 bases and J lost 5; bases outside the gene matches: 11. This chain's CDR3 is CASSSRTGGAFHEQYF. The CDR3 DNA reads as TGTGCCAGCAGTTCCAGGACAGGGGGAGCATTCCACGAGCAGTACTTC.

The chain recombines TRBV20-1 with TRBJ1-1; 8 positions match TRBD1. V lost 6 bases to trimming and J lost 11 bases; unmatched junction nucleotides: 14. The CDR3 consists of 13 residues. Germline CDR1 DFQATT, CDR2 SNEGSKA (reference sequence). This CDR3 is CSALSPGGAAAFF. The CDR3 DNA follows: TGCAGTGCACTCAGCCCAGGGGGCGCGGCGGCTTTCTTT.

This clonotype was seen more than once but under ten times. This chain's CDR3 is CASSRMVRDRAHEQYF. CDR3 DNA sequence: TGTGCCAGCAGCCGGATGGTCCGGGACAGGGCCCACGAGCAGTACTTC. This rearrangement joins TRBV4-2 to TRBJ2-7, with 9 bases identical to TRBD1. This CDR3 is built from 16 residues. The junction had 12 bases not matched to a gene; V was cut back by 4 bases and J by 5 bases. Germline lookup yields CDR1 LGHNA and CDR2 YNFKEQ.

This clonotype has only one observation. The chain links TRBV6-5 to TRBJ2-6; D not certain. The CDR3 covers 13 residues. V gave up 7 bases and J gave up 2 bases, with 6 bases separating them. The germline V gene has CDR1 MNHEY and CDR2 SVGAGI. This chain's CDR3 is CASKSTGANVLTF. The CDR3 DNA reads TGTGCCAGCAAGAGCACTGGGGCCAACGTCCTGACTTTC.

The chain joins TRBV7-9 to TRBJ1-2; D remains unclear. Germline V CDR1 and CDR2: SEHNR, FQNEAQ (reference sequence). The CDR3 length is 15 residues. V lost 0 bases and J 4 bases, leaving 12 bases between the germline ends. CDR3 sequence reads: CASSLAASAFYGYTF. The DNA for the CDR3 is TGTGCCAGCAGCTTAGCGGCCAGCGCCTTCTATGGCTACACCTTC.

The chain is built from TRBV6-4 and TRBJ2-6; either TRBD1 or TRBD2 may supply D (6 bases each). The V and J ends lost 4 bases and 0 bases respectively, with 10 bases between them. The germline CDR1 and CDR2 sequences are MRHNA and SNTAGT. CDR3 size: 16 residues. The CDR3 nucleotides are TGTGCCAGCAGTGTGGAGGGACACTCTGGGGCCAACGTCCTGACTTTC. This sequence encodes CASSVEGHSGANVLTF.

This chain links TRBV7-3 with TRBJ2-6, with 7 bases that match TRBD1. Germline-derived CDR1 and CDR2 are SGHTA and FQGTGA. The CDR3 is 16 residues long. The V gene end was trimmed by 5 bases and the J gene end by 0 bases; junction bases not matched to a gene: 4. For the CDR3, the DNA is TGTGCCAGCAGCCAAGGGGGCCACTCTGGGGCCAACGTCCTGACTTTC. As protein: CASSQGGHSGANVLTF.

The chain combines TRBV6-5 with TRBJ2-1; D call uncertain. V shed 5 bases and J shed 10 bases, with 9 bases lying between them. The CDR3 length is 11 residues. Germline lookup yields CDR1 MNHEY and CDR2 SVGAGI. The CDR3 nucleotides read TGTGCCAGCAGTAACAACCTGGAGCAGTTCTTC. Translating it yields CASSNNLEQFF.